This TCR beta chain was identified in a study of blood T cell repertoires in COVID-19. Only one count was recorded for this clone. Per the original data handling: For nucleated cells, counts were estimated from reference gene primer amplification. TCRdb's copy holds only in-frame clones and misses some; the assay was immunoSEQ multiplex PCR. The V and J calls and clone size come from that table; D and trimming were worked out from the DNA. This table has more than 100,000 clones, almost 85% appearing once. CDR3 length: 16 amino acids. The germline V gene has CDR1 MNHEY and CDR2 SMNVEV (reference sequence). The trim removed 5 bases at V and 0 bases at J, leaving 10 bases unmatched.

The genes are TRBV27 and TRBJ2-7; 7 nucleotides line up with TRBD2. The sample comprised peripheral blood. The TCR comes from a woman under 40 who had recovered from COVID-19. CDR3 coding DNA: TGTGCCAGCAGTAACCCACGGGGAGGGGACTCCTACGAGCAGTACTTC. It encodes CASSNPRGGDSYEQYF.